The 28 T cell receptor beta chains below come from one sample, sequenced in a study of immune heterogeneity within non-small cell lung tumors. Genomic DNA extracted from bulk tumor tissue served as template. A total of roughly 600 ng was used per sample. Several biopsies per primary tumor, spaced far apart, were taken during surgery. Undergoing curative surgery were patients whose non-small cell lung cancer was untreated and newly diagnosed. Using 32 V and 13 J primers, multiplex PCR amplified TCR beta CDR3. TCRdb reprocessed the multiplex PCR reads via MiXCR and lists one record per CDR3 protein. The sample lists about 20,000 distinct CDR3 sequences, around 26% occurring once. Specimen: lung tumor tissue. Receptor source: a man in his forties with non-small cell lung cancer.

V is TRBV7-9 and J is TRBJ2-1, with TRBD1 matching over 9 bases. Germline V gene lookup returns CDR1 SEHNR and CDR2 FQNEAQ (reference sequence). The junction had 4 bases not matched to a gene; V was cut back by 0 bases and J by 4 bases. This CDR3 comprises 16 residues. CDR3 sequence reads: CASSLAGTGLYNEQFF. CDR3 bases: TGTGCCAGCAGCTTAGCGGGGACAGGGCTTTACAATGAGCAGTTCTTC.

In the case of this clonotype: One end of the junction varies from germline; a read error may be responsible. The chain combines TRBV9 with TRBJ2-1, with 11 bases aligning to TRBD2. Germline V gene sequence: CDR1 SGDLS, CDR2 YYNGEE. CDR3 length: 16 amino acids. The CDR3 reads CASSVVGTSGLNGQFF. The CDR3 DNA follows: TGTGCCAGCAGCGTAGTTGGGACTAGCGGCCTAAATGGGCAGTTCTTC. The whole variable domain, filled in from reference TRBV9 and TRBJ2-1, reads DSGVTQTPKHLITATGQRVTLRCSPRSGDLSVYWYQQSLDQGLQFLIQYYNGEERAKGNILERFSAQQFPDLHSELNLSSLELGDSALYFCASSVVGTSGLNGQFFGPGTRLTVL.

This clonotype was seen at least ten times. The chain uses TRBV3-1 and TRBJ1-6; the D gene is possibly TRBD1 (6 bases). Germline values: CDR1 LGHDT, CDR2 YNNKEL (reference sequence). The CDR3 spans 13 residues. V lost 6 bases and J lost 5, with 8 bases in between. The DNA of the CDR3 is TGTGCCAGCAGAGCAGGGGATAATTCACCCCTCCACTTT. It translates to CASRAGDNSPLHF.

About this clonotype itself: Just one base apart from a much larger clone, this may be a read error. It is likely a read error, because the conserved phenylalanine at the end of the CDR3 is missing. The chain carries TRBV27 and TRBJ1-6; the D gene is possibly TRBD1 (6 bases). Germline CDR1 is MNHEY and CDR2 is SMNVEV (reference sequence). V was pared by 2 bases and J by 7 bases, with 9 bases between. The CDR3 extends over 14 amino acids. In DNA, the CDR3 is TGTGCCAGCAGTTTAAGGGGGGCAAATTCACCCCTCCACTCT. As protein: CASSLRGANSPLHS.

In this sample, this clonotype turned up a few times. The CDR3 loop is CASSSGTSGYNEQFF. CDR3 coding DNA: TGTGCCAGCAGCTCCGGGACTAGCGGTTACAATGAGCAGTTCTTC. The rearrangement uses TRBV11-3 and TRBJ2-1, with TRBD2 matching over 11 bases. After removal of 4 bases from V and 4 bases from J, the junction contained 3 bases not matched to a gene. CDR3 length: 15 amino acids. Per the germline V gene, CDR1 is SGHNT and CDR2 is YENEEA.

As concerns this clonotype: Being one base from a much bigger clone, this may be a read error. This sequence joins TRBV6-1 and TRBJ1-5; 7 bases fit TRBD1. The V gene's germline CDR1 is MNHNS and CDR2 SASEGT. CDR3 length: 15 amino acids. CDR3 DNA sequence: TGTGCCAGCGGAACGACAGGGAACAGCAATCACCCCCAGCATTTT. It translates to CASGTTGNSNHPQHF.

This clonotype was counted ten times or more. V and J are TRBV5-4 and TRBJ2-3, with D unclear. V was pared by 0 bases and J by 1 base, with 6 bases between. Germline loops: CDR1 SGHNT, CDR2 YYREEE (reference sequence). The CDR3 loop spans 14 amino acids. CDR3 in DNA: TGTGCCAGCAGCTTGGGACTCGGCACAGATACGCAGTATTTT. It encodes CASSLGLGTDTQYF.

J is TRBJ2-1 and V is TRBV9, with D perhaps TRBD2 (6 bases). Per germline, CDR1 SGDLS and CDR2 YYNGEE. The CDR3 has 16 residues. Trimming removed 0 bases from V and 5 bases from J, with 15 bases in between. The CDR3 spells CASSVDGGWGDNEQFF. As DNA, the CDR3 is TGTGCCAGCAGCGTAGATGGCGGGTGGGGGGACAATGAGCAGTTCTTC.

This clonotype was counted only a few times. The chain uses TRBV5-1 and TRBJ1-1; possibly TRBD1 for D (6 bases). Germline V CDR1 and CDR2: SGHRS, YFSETQ. The V gene lost 2 bases and the J gene lost 4 bases, with 9 bases spanning the gap. This CDR3 contains 13 residues. In DNA, the CDR3 is TGCGCCAGCAGCTTCCTGACAGGCACTGAAGCTTTCTTT. This translates into CASSFLTGTEAFF.

This clonotype was recorded a few times. V usage is TRBV4-3 and J usage is TRBJ2-5; 10 bases line up with TRBD2. V lost 1 base, J lost 4 bases, and 12 bases stayed unmatched. Germline V gene data show CDR1 as LGHNA and CDR2 as YSLEER. The CDR3 covers 18 residues. CDR3 nucleotides: TGCGCCAGCAGCCAAGGACTAGCGGGCCTAACAACAGTAGAGACCCAGTACTTC. Protein sequence: CASSQGLAGLTTVETQYF.

This clonotype was found many times. This rearrangement joins TRBV15 to TRBJ1-1; tentatively, D is TRBD1 (5 bases). The CDR3 spans 15 residues. V was clipped by 1 base and J by 4 bases, with 13 bases between them. Germline loops: CDR1 LNHNV, CDR2 YYDKDF (reference sequence). This chain's CDR3 is CATSRAGGSRTEAFF. The CDR3 nucleotides are TGTGCCACCAGCAGAGCGGGGGGAAGTCGCACTGAAGCTTTCTTT.

Comments on this clonotype: This may be a read error: a much more frequent sequence differs by one nucleotide. The rearrangement joins TRBV7-3 to TRBJ2-1, with 9 bases lining up with TRBD2. Germline lookup yields CDR1 SGHTA and CDR2 FQGTGA. CDR3 length: 16 amino acids. CDR3 bases: TGTGCCAGCAGCTTAAAGGCTAGCGGGGCCTACAATGAGAAGTTCTTC. Protein sequence: CASSLKASGAYNEKFF. The full variable domain, in which reference TRBV7-3 and TRBJ2-1 provide the parts outside the CDR3, is GAGVSQTPSNKVTEKGKYVELRCDPISGHTALYWYRQSLGQGPEFLIYFQGTGAADDSGLPNDRFFAVRPEGSVSTLKIQRTERGDSAVYLCASSLKASGAYNEKFFGPGTRLTVL.

This clonotype is deemed medium-sized (0.01 to 0.1%). The V and J genes are TRBV11-2 and TRBJ2-7; 8 nucleotides match TRBD2. There are 14 residues in the CDR3. Germline-derived CDR1 and CDR2 are SGHAT and FQNNGV. With 5 bases clipped from V and 3 bases from J, the junction kept 6 bases outside the gene matches. DNA for the CDR3: TGTGCCAGCAGCACCAGCGGGAGCGTCTACGAGCAGTACTTC. This gives the protein CASSTSGSVYEQYF.

By its share, this clonotype is medium-sized. The gene calls are TRBV16 and TRBJ2-7, with a weak D call TRBD2 (6 bases). CDR3 length: 16 amino acids. Germline V gene data show CDR1 as KGHSY and CDR2 as FQNENV. Trimming took 4 bases from V and 3 from J, leaving 19 bases between them. The CDR3 coding sequence is TGTGCCAGCAGCCGAAATGGGGGGAGTGGCGGCTACGAGCAGTACTTC. Translation gives CASSRNGGSGGYEQYF.

A few counts support this clonotype. Just one base apart from a much larger clone, this may be a read error. The CDR3 region has the DNA TGTGCCAGCAGCTTACCGAGGGGAAGGGTTAATTCACCCCGCCACTTT. It encodes CASSLPRGRVNSPRHF. The chain couples TRBV11-3 to TRBJ1-6; possible D gene TRBD1, 5 bases. Germline CDR1 reads SGHNT; CDR2 reads YENEEA. CDR3 size: 16 residues.

In its sample, this clonotype is medium-sized. The chain employs TRBV6-1 and TRBJ2-2; no clear D gene. This CDR3 has 15 residues. Germline-derived CDR1 and CDR2 are MNHNS and SASEGT. The germline V and J ends were trimmed by 5 bases and 7 bases, with 17 bases remaining between them. Here the CDR3 DNA reads TGTGCCAGCAGTTCATACTCTTTCTCAGGCGGGGAGCTGTTTTTT. Translation gives CASSSYSFSGGELFF.

Comments on this clonotype: Possible read error: a much larger clone is one base away. This chain joins TRBV5-1 and TRBJ2-3, with D possibly TRBD2 on 6 matching bases. The CDR3 totals 16 residues. The germline V gene encodes CDR1 SGHRS and CDR2 YFSETQ. V lost 0 bases and J 2 bases, leaving 13 bases between the germline ends. The CDR3 DNA sequence: TGCGCCAGCAGCTTGGGGCTGGGACTCACCACAGATACGCAGTATTTT. Translated, it gives CASSLGLGLTTDTQYF.

V is TRBV10-3 and J is TRBJ1-1, with 7 nucleotides matching TRBD1. With V trimmed by 6 bases and J by 2 bases, 6 bases remained unmatched. The CDR3 spans 14 residues. The germline V gene encodes CDR1 ENHRY and CDR2 SYGVKD. This CDR3 is CAIRSRQGNTEAFF. The CDR3 nucleotides read TGTGCCATCAGATCTCGACAGGGTAACACTGAAGCTTTCTTT.

This clonotype was observed a handful of times. The V call is TRBV6-5, the J call TRBJ1-1; weak D call: TRBD1 (5 bases). V lost 0 bases to trimming and J lost 4 bases, with 6 bases between them. Per germline, CDR1 MNHEY and CDR2 SVGAGI. This CDR3 region has 13 residues. CDR3 amino acids: CASSYSDTTEAFF. The CDR3 DNA reads as TGTGCCAGCAGTTACTCGGACACCACTGAAGCTTTCTTT.

The sample holds a few counts of this clonotype. The chain recombines TRBV5-8 with TRBJ2-5; the match to TRBD1 covers 10 bases. CDR3 length: 15 amino acids. Per the germline V gene, CDR1 is SGHTS and CDR2 is YDEGEE. Unmatched junction bases numbered 12, after V lost 4 bases and J lost 9 bases. This chain's CDR3 is CASSDRDRGDAAQYF. CDR3 sequence (DNA): TGTGCCAGCAGCGACCGGGACAGGGGTGACGCGGCCCAGTACTTC.

This clonotype was counted many times. The gene calls are TRBV28 and TRBJ2-7; D is possibly TRBD1 or TRBD2 (6 bases each). This CDR3 has 14 residues. CDR1 and CDR2 (germline): MDHEN, SYDVKM. Trimming stripped 7 bases from V and 0 bases from J, with 13 bases between. The CDR3 DNA sequence: TGTGCCAGCAACAACGAGGGGGGCTCCTACGAGCAGTACTTC. It specifies CASNNEGGSYEQYF.

In its sample, this clonotype was seen many times. The rearrangement links TRBV6-2 or TRBV6-3 to TRBJ1-2, with a tentative D call TRBD1 (6 bases). Germline CDR1 and CDR2: MNHEY and SVGEGT. The V gene lost 6 bases and the J gene lost 2 bases, with 10 bases spanning the gap. This CDR3 comprises 13 residues. For the CDR3, the DNA is TGTGCCAGCAGACCCACAGGGAACTATGGCTACACCTTC. Translation: CASRPTGNYGYTF.

This clonotype showed up many times. V and J are TRBV9 and TRBJ2-1; a weak D match, TRBD1 (5 bases). The CDR3 runs to 13 residues. Trimming stripped 0 bases from V and 10 bases from J, with 11 bases between. CDR1 is SGDLS and CDR2 is YYNGEE in the germline V gene. The CDR3 reads CASSVGTTGEQFF. CDR3 DNA: TGTGCCAGCAGCGTAGGGACCACAGGCGAGCAGTTCTTC.

This clonotype was observed at least ten times. The rearrangement uses TRBV18 and TRBJ2-1, with 10 bases lining up with TRBD1. The CDR3 has 15 amino acids. Looked up from germline, CDR1 is KGHSH and CDR2 is LQKENI. V dropped 6 bases and J dropped 3; count of bases not matched to a gene: 5. CDR3: CASSHGTGVYNEQFF. The DNA for the CDR3 is TGTGCCAGCTCCCACGGGACAGGGGTCTACAATGAGCAGTTCTTC. Using reference TRBV18 and TRBJ2-1 for the parts outside the CDR3, the full variable domain is NAGVMQNPRHLVRRRGQEARLRCSPMKGHSHVYWYRQLPEEGLKFMVYLQKENIIDESGMPKERFSAEFPKEGPSILRIQQVVRGDSAAYFCASSHGTGVYNEQFFGPGTRLTVL.

Judged by abundance, this clonotype is medium-sized. This chain links TRBV7-2 with TRBJ2-1, with 7 nucleotides matching TRBD1. Germline CDR1 and CDR2: SGHTA and FQGNSA. Losses at the gene ends were 5 bases for V and 6 bases for J; bases not matched to a gene: 10. The CDR3 is 15 residues long. The CDR3 spells CASSPGQVGANEQFF. CDR3 DNA: TGTGCCAGCAGCCCCGGACAGGTAGGAGCCAATGAGCAGTTCTTC.

This clonotype was recorded a few times. The chain is built from TRBV25-1 and TRBJ2-1; 8 nucleotides match TRBD1. Germline-derived CDR1 and CDR2 are MGHDK and SYGVNS. The CDR3 contains 11 residues. Trimming removed 8 bases from V and 14 bases from J; junction bases left unmatched: 8. CDR3 residues: CASFSDREKFF. CDR3 nucleotides: TGTGCCAGCTTTTCGGACAGGGAAAAGTTCTTC.

In this sample, this clonotype turned up many times. This chain joins TRBV27 and TRBJ1-4, with 7 bases identical to TRBD1. The CDR3 is 15 residues long. From germline, CDR1 is MNHEY and CDR2 SMNVEV (reference sequence). Germline trimming cut 5 bases from V and 8 bases from J; bases unmatched to any gene: 11. CDR3 in amino acids: CASSALTGFSEKLFF. CDR3 in DNA: TGTGCCAGCAGTGCCTTGACAGGGTTTAGCGAAAAACTGTTTTTT.

This clonotype was seen at least ten times. V usage is TRBV19 and J usage is TRBJ1-2; 7 bases match TRBD1. V lost 5 bases and J lost 1; bases outside the gene matches: 7. The CDR3 totals 15 residues. Germline lookup yields CDR1 LNHDA and CDR2 SQIVND (reference sequence). This chain's CDR3 is CASSSPGQFNYGYTF. In DNA, the CDR3 is TGTGCCAGTAGTTCTCCGGGACAGTTTAACTATGGCTACACCTTC.